This T cell receptor beta chain came from a study of molecular identifiers for immune sequencing clone quantification. Study context: For replicates, RNA isolated from roughly 20,000 or 100,000 naive CD8 cells was divided into five portions, of which four were sequenced.

Bulk TCR libraries used previously described methods and listed TCR primers. Each CDR3 protein gets one entry after TCRdb re-called the PCR reads with MiXCR. The sample has approximately 550,000 distinct CDR3 sequences, approximately 25% seen once. When naive CD8 T cells were sorted, they were gated as CD8+CD4-CCR7+CD45RA+. In the case of this clonotype: As yet, its antigen is unknown.

The CDR3 spans 17 residues. Losses at the gene ends were 0 bases for V and 1 base for J; bases not matched to a gene: 4. Per the germline V gene, CDR1 is MNHEY and CDR2 is SVGEGT. General study findings and limits: Clones above 20 RNA copies contained over 98% of effector molecules and under 1% of naive molecules.

This chain uses TRBV6-2 or TRBV6-3 with TRBJ2-2; 8 bases are a match to TRBD1. Material: naive CD8+ T cells from blood, with Jurkat cell RNA spiked in. As to subset: FACS-sorted CD8+CD4-CCR7+CD45RA+ naive T cells. The clonotype originates from a human donor in good health. Some libraries in this study had Jurkat cell RNA spiked in. The CDR3 region is CASSYSGQVLNTGELFF. The CDR3 DNA is TGTGCCAGCAGTTACTCGGGACAGGTACTGAACACCGGGGAGCTGTTTTTT.